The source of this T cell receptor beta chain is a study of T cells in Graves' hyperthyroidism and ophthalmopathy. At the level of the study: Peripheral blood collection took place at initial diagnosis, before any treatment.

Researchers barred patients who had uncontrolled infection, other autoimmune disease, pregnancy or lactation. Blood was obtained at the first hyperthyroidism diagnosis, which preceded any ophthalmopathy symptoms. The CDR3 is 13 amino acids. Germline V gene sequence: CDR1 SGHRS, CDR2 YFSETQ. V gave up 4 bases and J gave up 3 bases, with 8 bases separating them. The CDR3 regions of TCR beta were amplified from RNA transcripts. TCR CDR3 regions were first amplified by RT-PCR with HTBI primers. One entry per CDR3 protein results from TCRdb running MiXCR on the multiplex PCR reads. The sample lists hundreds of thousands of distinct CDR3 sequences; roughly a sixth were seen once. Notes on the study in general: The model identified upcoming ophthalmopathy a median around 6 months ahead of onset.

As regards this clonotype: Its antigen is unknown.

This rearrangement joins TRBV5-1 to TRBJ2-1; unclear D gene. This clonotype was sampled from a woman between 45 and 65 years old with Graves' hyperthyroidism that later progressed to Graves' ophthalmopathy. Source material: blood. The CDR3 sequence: CASSLANYNEQFF. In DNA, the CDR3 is TGCGCCAGCAGCCTCGCGAACTACAATGAGCAGTTCTTC.